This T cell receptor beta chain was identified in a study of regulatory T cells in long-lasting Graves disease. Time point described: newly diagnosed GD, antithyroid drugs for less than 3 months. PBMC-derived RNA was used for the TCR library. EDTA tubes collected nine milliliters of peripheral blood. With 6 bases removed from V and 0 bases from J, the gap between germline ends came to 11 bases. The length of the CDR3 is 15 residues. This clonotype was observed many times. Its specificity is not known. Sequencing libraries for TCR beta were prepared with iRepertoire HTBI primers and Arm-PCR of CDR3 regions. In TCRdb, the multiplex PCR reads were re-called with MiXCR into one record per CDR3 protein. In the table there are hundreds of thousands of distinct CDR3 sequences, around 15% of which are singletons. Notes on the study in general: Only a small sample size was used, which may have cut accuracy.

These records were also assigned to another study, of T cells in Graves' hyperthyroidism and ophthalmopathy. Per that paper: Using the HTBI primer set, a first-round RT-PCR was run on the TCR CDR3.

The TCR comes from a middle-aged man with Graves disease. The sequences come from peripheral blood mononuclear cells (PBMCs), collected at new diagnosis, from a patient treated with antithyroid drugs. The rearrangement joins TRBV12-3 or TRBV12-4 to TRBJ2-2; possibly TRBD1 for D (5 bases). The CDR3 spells CASRTTDPNTGELFF. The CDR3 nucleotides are TGTGCCAGCAGGACGACAGACCCGAACACCGGGGAGCTGTTTTTT.